This TCR beta chain is from a study of shared clonotypes between healthy human individuals (TCRdb year 2020). In terms of the full investigation: A couple of women and a few men aged 18 to 49 years were included in the cohort. For each donor, CD4 naive and CD4 memory were each run on three plates, CD8 naive on two plates, and CD8 memory on one plate. The study deeply sequenced blood TCR repertoires of roughly five healthy adults to estimate repertoire size and the extent of clonotype sharing between individuals. To increase sequencing depth and limit assay-specific biases, TCR repertoire library preparation and sequencing were carried out by different laboratories using diverse techniques. Each donor's leukapheresis produced roughly between roughly 0.94 and 9.5 billion PBMCs.

TCR CDR3 regions were amplified from genomic DNA by multiplex PCR using the deep immunoSEQ assay. Genomic DNA extracted from each cell subset was distributed evenly over all wells of several immunoSEQ 96-well plates, and each plate served as one replicate. For sorted subsets, about 200 ng genomic DNA, equal to about 30,000 T cell genomes, was loaded into each replicate PCR. Purified libraries were measured with a Qubit 3.0 fluorometer, size-checked on a Bioanalyzer 2100, and measured again with the KAPA Library Quantification kit. Every immunoSEQ 96-well plate was sequenced on a separate single-read 150-cycle Illumina NextSeq 550 flow cell. In the original analysis: Because the immunoSEQ output included only junctional sequences and no quality scores, the filtering could not be the same as the filtering used for full-length reads. Sequences were annotated with PyIR, a Python wrapper for IgBLAST v1.9, using IMGT germline references to assign V/J genes and CDR3. Reads were removed for weak V/J assignments (E-value above 1e-6), missing CDR3, stop codons, out-of-frame junctions, or ambiguous translated residues. V3J clonotypes were defined by identical inferred V gene, J gene, and CDR3 amino acid sequence. Percentage overlap between repertoires was computed as shared unique clonotypes divided by the size of the smaller repertoire. RTK rarefaction, the Chao1 estimator, and Recon v2.1 estimates of unobserved clonotypes were used to assess repertoire richness. For all TCRbeta clonotypes obtained by the gDNA method from a handful of donors, generation probabilities were computed with OLGA. TCRdb mirrors the immuneACCESS table, restricted to in-frame sequences. Some clones are absent from its copies; in checked studies, under half trace to an unresolved V gene, and the reason for the others is unknown. The V and J calls and clone size are taken from that table; D and trimming were inferred from the DNA. This sample holds 2 million or so clones; 90% to 95% were observed only once. Together, the top ten hold more than 0.1% of the sample.

The donors were healthy, HIV-negative adults with no recently reported acute infections or vaccinations. All donors were Caucasian adults living in Nashville, Tennessee, USA. CD4+ T cells were enriched by magnetic negative selection; naive cells were then positively selected on CD45RA, and the negative fraction formed the memory subset. Blood was collected by leukapheresis, and PBMCs were isolated by Ficoll-Histopaque density gradient centrifugation and then cryopreserved in liquid nitrogen vapor phase. Purity and quantity of every magnetically sorted T cell population were checked by analytical flow cytometry. From each sorted fraction, genomic DNA was isolated and quantified by UV absorbance on a Nanodrop 2000c. This clone has only one observation. Its antigen is still unknown. No base-level quality is on record; no much larger clone is a single base apart. What the study reported, not specific to this receptor: Pairwise subsampling indicated that sequencing depth was expected to affect the degree of clonotype sharing among donors. Naive subsets generally had larger estimated clonotype richness than memory subsets. Because the study included a small number of donors, the genetic and exposure-history diversity represented was limited. Compared with non-shared clonotypes, clonotypes shared by all four sorted-subset donors had higher generation probabilities. Sampling was limited to blood, and TCR repertoires in tissue likely differ from TCR repertoires in blood. Roughly 5% of naive CD4, 3% to 3.5% of naive CD8, about 2.5% of memory CD4, and around 0.4% of memory CD8 clonotypes were shared across four donors. Even with the large sequencing depth, rarefaction of the sorted-subset datasets indicated that sequencing was incomplete.

V lost 2 bases and J lost 8 bases, and the count of bases not matched to a germline gene is 10. From its cysteine to its phenylalanine, the CDR3 spans 16 amino acids. Only CDR3 DNA is held: 48 bases, read in frame from base 1. The germline V gene (reference sequence) provides CDR1 MNHEY and CDR2 SMNVEV. The rearrangement joined TRBV27 to TRBJ2-4; 9 bases in between match TRBD2. Source material: naive CD4+ T cells sorted from blood. What the cell subset or site label conveys for this sample: CD45RA+ positively selected. The sequence was collected from a man aged 18 to 30 in good health. In nucleotide form, the sequence is TGTGCCAGCAGTTTAACTAGCGGGTATGCATGGGACATTCAGTACTTC. It encodes CASSLTSGYAWDIQYF.